Only a few counts were recorded for the clone carrying this T cell receptor (beta chain). What it binds is unknown. These data originate in a study of vaccination effects on CD4 cells after COVID-19. Subsequent to approximately 9 days of culture, CD4+ T cells were isolated. Nobody among the vaccine recipients had prior SARS-CoV-2 infection (nucleocapsid antibodies were negative). Method: immunoSEQ multiplex PCR; TCRdb's copy keeps in-frame clones and lacks some. Of tens of thousands of clones in the sample, 55% to 75% are singletons; the top ten hold 4.5% to 7%. The V segment lost 3 bases and the J segment 4 bases; nucleotides outside the gene matches: 3. Germline V CDR1 and CDR2: LNHDA, SQIVND (reference sequence). The CDR3 covers 15 residues.

The TCR sequence derives from a human donor who received a COVID-19 vaccine. The sample was CD4+ T cells from PBMCs cultured without peptide, taken before COVID-19 vaccination. The V and J genes are TRBV19 and TRBJ1-3, with 10 bases aligning to TRBD1. CDR3 loop: CASSMGQGFGNTIYF. The CDR3 DNA sequence: TGTGCCAGTAGTATGGGACAGGGGTTCGGAAACACCATATATTTT.